Listed below are T cell receptor beta chains from one sample, sequenced in a study of blood T cell repertoires in COVID-19. Data came from immunoSEQ multiplex PCR; TCRdb stores just in-frame clones and leaves some out. The data contain about 240,000 clones, around 88% of them seen just once; the ten biggest clones take up more than 2.5%. Sample: peripheral blood. The source is a young woman who had recovered from COVID-19. Each CDR3 is given with its conserved first and last residue. A D gene is named only where the DNA matches it firmly. Some rows have no size entry. The others give once, few or many, or a class for an expanded clone.

>TRBJ2-3|NA|TRBV5-4|NA
CASSLPQYSDTQYF
TGTGCCAGCAGCTTACCCCAATACTCAGATACGCAGTATTTT
>TRBJ2-5|TRBD2|TRBV9|NA
CASSVGTSVGQETQYF
TGTGCCAGCAGCGTAGGGACTAGCGTAGGGCAAGAGACCCAGTACTTC
>TRBJ2-7|NA|TRBV11-2|once
CASSLSPGEQYF
TGTGCCAGCAGCTTATCGCCAGGCGAGCAGTACTTC
>TRBJ2-5|TRBD2|TRBV19|NA
CASSPGLAGKETQYF
TGTGCCAGTAGCCCCGGACTAGCGGGGAAAGAGACCCAGTACTTC
>TRBJ1-6|TRBD1|TRBV3-1/TRBV3-2|NA
CASRQLGTANSPLHF
TGTGCCAGCAGACAGCTGGGGACAGCTAATTCACCCCTCCACTTT
>TRBJ1-2|TRBD1|TRBV11-1|NA
CASSRTPGQNYGYTF
TGTGCCAGCAGCCGCACCCCGGGACAGAACTATGGCTACACCTTC
>TRBJ2-6|NA|TRBV25-1|few
CASSPPGAGANVLTF
TGTGCCAGCAGTCCTCCGGGGGCTGGGGCCAACGTCCTGACTTTC
>TRBJ2-7|TRBD2|TRBV13|NA
CASSQAGDHYEQYF
TGTGCCAGCAGCCAAGCGGGGGACCACTACGAGCAGTACTTC
>TRBJ2-1|NA|TRBV9|NA
CASSDTGLNEQFF
TGTGCCAGCAGCGACACAGGGTTAAATGAGCAGTTCTTC
>TRBJ1-2|NA|TRBV5-4|once
CASSLAAGVSYGYTF
TGTGCCAGCAGCTTGGCGGCAGGGGTGAGCTATGGCTACACCTTC
>TRBJ2-7|TRBD1|TRBV14|NA
CASSQGWGTGAEQYF
TGTGCCAGCAGCCAAGGGTGGGGGACAGGGGCCGAGCAGTACTTC
>TRBJ1-2|TRBD1|TRBV19|NA
CASSMFEGAYGYTF
TGTGCCAGTAGTATGTTCGAGGGGGCCTATGGCTACACCTTC
>TRBJ2-7|TRBD2|TRBV7-3|NA
CASSPSGGETSYEQYF
TGTGCCAGCAGCCCCTCCGGGGGGGAGACTTCCTACGAGCAGTACTTC
>TRBJ2-2|NA|TRBV6-6|NA
CASSSYRAGELFF
TGTGCCAGCAGCTCCTACAGGGCCGGGGAGCTGTTTTTT
>TRBJ2-7|NA|TRBV5-1|NA
CASSPLPDYSYEQYF
TGCGCCAGCAGCCCCTTGCCGGACTACTCCTACGAGCAGTACTTC
>TRBJ2-1|TRBD1|TRBV19|NA
CASSIDRASYNEQFF
TGTGCCAGTAGTATCGACAGGGCAAGTTACAATGAGCAGTTCTTC
>TRBJ1-2|NA|TRBV29-1|NA
CSVDGDATAYGYTF
TGCAGCGTTGACGGAGACGCGACGGCCTATGGCTACACCTTC
>TRBJ2-3|TRBD2|TRBV27|NA
CASSSDPPPSGGNTDTQYF
TGTGCCAGCAGTTCGGACCCTCCCCCTAGCGGGGGAAACACAGATACGCAGTATTTT
>TRBJ1-2|NA|TRBV28|NA
CASSLPGAGAKIYGYTF
TGTGCCAGCAGTCTACCCGGGGCAGGGGCCAAAATCTATGGCTACACCTTC
>TRBJ2-7|TRBD2|TRBV11-2|once
CASSLGLSGGYSYEQYF
TGTGCCAGCAGCTTAGGTTTAAGCGGGGGTTATTCCTACGAGCAGTACTTC
>TRBJ2-7|NA|TRBV7-9|NA
CASSLGTRDRAYEQYF
TGTGCCAGCAGCTTAGGAACGCGGGACAGAGCCTACGAGCAGTACTTC
>TRBJ1-4|NA|TRBV3-1/TRBV3-2|NA
CASSQVRQSVTELFF
TGTGCCAGCAGCCAAGTGAGGCAGTCGGTGACGGAACTGTTTTTT
>TRBJ2-5|TRBD2|TRBV29-1|NA
CSASGAGGQETQYF
TGCAGCGCTTCTGGGGCGGGGGGGCAGGAGACCCAGTACTTC
>TRBJ2-2|NA|TRBV7-9|NA
CATFPFAVLNTGELFF
TGTGCCACCTTTCCCTTTGCGGTCTTGAACACCGGGGAGCTGTTTTTT
>TRBJ2-7|TRBD1|TRBV2|NA
CASRAGTENYEQYF
TGTGCCAGCAGGGCCGGGACAGAAAACTACGAGCAGTACTTC
>TRBJ2-7|NA|TRBV7-3|NA
CASSKTAPTGLLLDEQYF
TGTGCCAGCAGCAAAACGGCACCAACGGGACTCCTTTTGGATGAGCAGTACTTC
>TRBJ1-2|NA|TRBV19|NA
CASSTRGGSYGYTF
TGTGCCAGTAGTACCCGGGGAGGGAGCTATGGCTACACCTTC
>TRBJ1-1|NA|TRBV19|NA
CASSIDTGTPNTEAFF
TGTGCCAGTAGTATCGACACCGGGACACCGAACACTGAAGCTTTCTTT
>TRBJ1-5|TRBD1|TRBV6-1|NA
CASSGRQGPLRQPQHF
TGTGCCAGCAGTGGGCGACAGGGACCGCTACGACAGCCCCAGCATTTT
>TRBJ1-4|TRBD1|TRBV4-2|NA
CASSPPTGGTGKLFF
TGTGCCAGCAGCCCCCCAACAGGGGGTACGGGAAAACTGTTTTTT
>TRBJ2-7|NA|TRBV10-3|NA
CAISEVWVRGNEQYF
TGTGCCATCAGTGAGGTATGGGTCAGGGGTAACGAGCAGTACTTC
>TRBJ1-3|NA|TRBV5-1|NA
CASSSGVSGNTIYF
TGCGCCAGCAGCTCAGGGGTCTCTGGAAACACCATATATTTT
>TRBJ2-4|TRBD2|TRBV5-1|NA
CASSSGTSGGAGNIQYF
TGCGCCAGCAGCTCCGGGACTAGCGGGGGGGCCGGGAACATTCAGTACTTC
>TRBJ1-3|TRBD1|TRBV29-1|NA
CSVEGQGTSGNTIYF
TGCAGCGTCGAGGGACAGGGAACCTCTGGAAACACCATATATTTT
>TRBJ2-1|NA|TRBV6-4|NA
CASSDSDLPSLQFF
TGTGCCAGCAGTGACTCTGACTTGCCATCGCTGCAGTTCTTC
>TRBJ1-4|NA|TRBV11-2|NA
CASRRGINEKLFF
TGTGCCAGCAGGCGGGGTATAAATGAAAAACTGTTTTTT
>TRBJ2-1|TRBD2|TRBV24-1|NA
CATSEAGSGDEQFF
TGTGCCACCAGTGAAGCGGGGTCTGGGGATGAGCAGTTCTTC
>TRBJ2-1|NA|TRBV3-1/TRBV3-2|NA
CASSSQRLAINEQFF
TGTGCCAGCAGCTCACAACGTTTAGCTATCAATGAGCAGTTCTTC
>TRBJ1-2|NA|TRBV6-2/TRBV6-3|NA
CASIPTLGLTDNYGYTF
TGTGCCAGCATCCCGACGTTGGGGCTAACGGATAACTATGGCTACACCTTC
>TRBJ1-5|NA|TRBV29-1|once
CSVGGFGERDQPQHF
TGCAGCGTGGGGGGGTTCGGGGAACGAGATCAGCCCCAGCATTTT
>TRBJ1-2|TRBD1|TRBV6-5|NA
CASKLSEQGNYGYTF
TGTGCCAGCAAACTATCCGAACAGGGGAACTATGGCTACACCTTC
>TRBJ2-1|TRBD2|TRBV19|NA
CASTISGGRDNEQFF
TGTGCCAGTACAATTAGCGGGGGACGGGACAATGAGCAGTTCTTC
>TRBJ1-4|NA|TRBV3-1/TRBV3-2|NA
CASSRARQDNEKLFF
TGTGCCAGCAGCCGAGCTAGACAGGATAATGAAAAACTGTTTTTT
>TRBJ2-3|TRBD2|TRBV2|NA
CASSGGLAGFADTQYF
TGTGCCAGCAGTGGGGGACTAGCGGGGTTCGCAGATACGCAGTATTTT
>TRBJ2-3|NA|TRBV27|NA
CASSLGGAGDTQYF
TGTGCCAGCAGTTTAGGGGGGGCAGGGGATACGCAGTATTTT
>TRBJ1-5|NA|TRBV13|NA
CASSIGHNQPQHF
TGTGCCAGCAGCATAGGACACAATCAGCCCCAGCATTTT
>TRBJ2-7|TRBD2|TRBV5-5|NA
CASRASGGDSYEQYF
TGTGCCAGCAGAGCTAGCGGGGGGGACTCCTACGAGCAGTACTTC
>TRBJ2-2|TRBD2|TRBV5-4|few
CASSPGGEGTGELFF
TGTGCCAGCAGCCCGGGGGGGGAAGGCACCGGGGAGCTGTTTTTT